Shown below are 24 T cell receptor beta chains from a single sample sequenced in a study of CD8+CD57+ T cells in acquired aplastic anemia. Template material for TCR beta VDJ and CDR3 profiling consisted of genomic DNA. MiXCR was run by TCRdb on the reads, yielding one entry per CDR3 protein. The sample shows a few hundred thousand distinct CDR3 sequences, approximately 35% of them seen only once. Sequencing was performed on sorted CD4+, CD8+, or CD8+CD57+ T cells (not recorded which) from PBMCs. These TCRs come from a human donor in good health, serving as a control.

The rearrangement joins TRBV19 to TRBJ1-1; D might be TRBD1 (6 bases). Germline V gene sequence: CDR1 LNHDA, CDR2 SQIVND (reference sequence). V was pared by 7 bases and J by 4 bases, with 16 bases between. The CDR3 sequence is 14 residues long. CDR3 amino acids: CASMGAGSITEAFF. CDR3 bases: TGTGCCAGTATGGGGGCGGGCAGTATCACTGAAGCTTTCTTT.

This clonotype was counted ten times or more. The chain uses TRBV20-1 and TRBJ2-7; D tentatively reads TRBD1 or TRBD2 (5 bases each). The CDR3 is made up of 14 amino acids. In germline, CDR1 is DFQATT, CDR2 SNEGSKA (reference sequence). V lost 2 bases and J 9 bases, leaving 20 bases between the germline ends. The CDR3: CSARSGTSQRMQYF. Written as DNA, the CDR3 is TGCAGTGCTAGATCCGGGACCAGCCAACGGATGCAGTACTTC.

This clonotype was seen ten or more times. The gene calls are TRBV2 and TRBJ2-1; possibly TRBD1 for D (6 bases). The ends were cut back, 8 bases at V and 0 bases at J, with 11 bases in the middle. The CDR3 spans 14 residues. Germline CDR1 reads SNHLY; CDR2 reads FYNNEI. The CDR3 coding sequence is TGTGCCAGCGGCGACAGGAGCTCCTACAATGAGCAGTTCTTC. This encodes CASGDRSSYNEQFF.

The chain uses TRBV4-1 and TRBJ2-1, with TRBD2 identical over 7 bases. J gave up 5 bases and V 0 bases, and 10 bases lay outside the gene matches. CDR1 MGHRA and CDR2 YSYEKL come from the germline V gene. This CDR3 contains 17 residues. CDR3 in amino acids: CASSQDKLAGEDNEQFF. The CDR3 nucleotides read TGCGCCAGCAGCCAAGACAAACTGGCGGGAGAAGACAATGAGCAGTTCTTC.

The chain couples TRBV20-1 to TRBJ2-5, with 10 bases lining up with TRBD1. Germline CDR1 DFQATT, CDR2 SNEGSKA (reference sequence). This CDR3 is built from 13 residues. The V and J ends lost 5 bases and 3 bases, in that order; junction bases with no gene match: 3. In nucleotides, the CDR3 is TGCAGTGCTTTCGGGACAGGGGAAGAGACCCAGTACTTC. This encodes CSAFGTGEETQYF.

As for this clonotype: A much larger clone lies a single base off, so this may be a read error. The genes are TRBV19 and TRBJ1-5; TRBD1 aligns across 9 bases. CDR3 length equals 16 residues. Germline V gives CDR1 LNHDA, CDR2 SQIVND (reference sequence). The V segment lost 1 base and the J segment 4 bases; nucleotides outside the gene matches: 5. The CDR3 bases are TGTGCCAGTAGTATAGGCGGGACAGGGACAAATCAGCCCCAGCATTTT. The encoded protein is CASSIGGTGTNQPQHF.

The chain recombines TRBV2 with TRBJ2-5; 9 bases agree with TRBD2. After removal of 0 bases from V and 6 bases from J, the junction contained 5 bases not matched to a gene. This CDR3 is 15 amino acids long. From germline, CDR1 is SNHLY and CDR2 FYNNEI. In nucleotides, the CDR3 is TGTGCCAGCAGTGAAGCGGGAGCGGGGGGACAGACCCAGTACTTC. Residues: CASSEAGAGGQTQYF.

The chain couples TRBV20-1 to TRBJ1-6, with unresolved D. Trimming removed 6 bases from V and 4 bases from J, with 7 bases in between. CDR1 and CDR2 (germline): DFQATT, SNEGSKA (reference sequence). This CDR3 spans 12 amino acids. CDR3 residues: CSAGPYNSPLHF. CDR3 coding DNA: TGCAGTGCAGGGCCATATAATTCACCCCTCCACTTT.

This clonotype was recorded many times. The chain links TRBV20-1 to TRBJ2-1; D is ambiguous. Per the germline V gene, CDR1 is DFQATT and CDR2 is SNEGSKA (reference sequence). CDR3 size: 14 residues. The germline V and J ends were trimmed by 4 bases and 4 bases, with 14 bases remaining between them. Here the CDR3 reads CSATSPNLYNEQFF. The CDR3 nucleotides read TGCAGTGCTACGAGCCCAAACCTTTACAATGAGCAGTTCTTC.

In this sample, this clonotype turned up a few times. The genes are TRBV24-1 and TRBJ1-2; 10 nucleotides match TRBD1. The V gene's germline CDR1 is KGHDR and CDR2 SFDVKD. The V and J ends lost 3 bases and 8 bases, in that order; junction bases with no gene match: 5. The CDR3 sequence is 14 residues long. The CDR3 reads CATSDPGQGRGYTF. CDR3 coding DNA: TGTGCCACCAGTGATCCGGGACAGGGGCGCGGCTACACCTTC.

This clonotype was recorded many times. This rearrangement joins TRBV7-9 to TRBJ2-7; no firm D call. There are 12 residues in the CDR3. V lost 2 bases, J lost 6 bases, and 8 bases lay in between. Germline V lookup: CDR1 SEHNR, CDR2 FQNEAQ (reference sequence). This CDR3 is CASSLTTSEQYF. CDR3 nucleotides: TGTGCCAGCAGCTTAACCACGTCCGAGCAGTACTTC.

Of note for this clonotype: At one boundary the junction diverges from the germline segment, which might be a read error. This rearrangement joins TRBV20-1 to TRBJ2-5; D gene unclear. The CDR3 is 14 amino acids. Germline CDR1 DFQATT, CDR2 SNEGSKA (reference sequence). The CDR3 spells CGAREGIFQETQYF. CDR3 DNA: TGCGGTGCTCGAGAAGGCATATTCCAAGAGACCCAGTACTTC.

This clonotype was recorded many times. The chain uses TRBV9 and TRBJ1-1, with 7 bases that match TRBD1. The junction had 9 bases not matched to a gene; V was cut back by 0 bases and J by 1 base. The CDR3 extends over 17 amino acids. Germline assignment: CDR1 SGDLS and CDR2 YYNGEE. The CDR3 DNA sequence: TGTGCCAGCAGCGTAGCTCCATCAGGGGGGGGGAACACTGAAGCTTTCTTT. Its translation is CASSVAPSGGGNTEAFF.

This chain connects TRBV5-1 to TRBJ1-1; possibly TRBD1 for D (5 bases). CDR3 length: 15 residues. Germline-derived CDR1 and CDR2 are SGHRS and YFSETQ. V lost 4 bases, J lost 0 bases, and 13 bases lay in between. The CDR3 sequence is CASSTRDQMNTEAFF. In DNA, the CDR3 is TGCGCCAGCAGCACCAGGGACCAAATGAACACTGAAGCTTTCTTT. Together with reference TRBV5-1 and TRBJ1-1, the CDR3 gives the full variable domain: KAGVTQTPRYLIKTRGQQVTLSCSPISGHRSVSWYQQTPGQGLQFLFEYFSETQRNKGNFPGRFSGRQFSNSRSEMNVSTLELGDSALYLCASSTRDQMNTEAFFGQGTRLTVV.

This CDR3 is CASSHPRGHTNTEAFF. The CDR3 DNA is TGCGCCAGCAGCCACCCCCGAGGGCATACGAACACTGAAGCTTTCTTT. This rearrangement joins TRBV4-1 to TRBJ1-1; no clear D gene. This CDR3 region has 16 residues. Trimming stripped 3 bases from V and 1 base from J, with 15 bases between. Germline V gene lookup returns CDR1 MGHRA and CDR2 YSYEKL.

The V gene is TRBV7-2, the J gene TRBJ1-6, with D tentatively TRBD1 (6 bases). The CDR3 loop spans 13 amino acids. Germline loops: CDR1 SGHTA, CDR2 FQGNSA. V was cut by 5 bases and J by 6 bases, with 8 bases left in between. DNA of the CDR3: TGTGCCAGCAGCGGGGGGCTTAATTCACCCCTCCACTTT. The encoded protein is CASSGGLNSPLHF. Full variable domain (remainder filled in from reference TRBV7-2 and TRBJ1-6): GAGVSQSPSNKVTEKGKDVELRCDPISGHTALYWYRQSLGQGLEFLIYFQGNSAPDKSGLPSDRFSAERTGGSVSTLTIQRTQQEDSAVYLCASSGGLNSPLHFGNGTRLTVT.

This clonotype was detected once. This chain joins TRBV10-2 and TRBJ2-3; 13 positions match TRBD2. Germline lookup yields CDR1 WSHSY and CDR2 SAAADI. V lost 2 bases, J lost 2 bases, and 4 bases stayed unmatched. The CDR3 runs 17 residues. CDR3 sequence reads: CASSEAGTSGDTDTQYF. Written as DNA, the CDR3 is TGCGCCAGCAGTGAGGCCGGGACTAGCGGGGACACAGATACGCAGTATTTT.

This clonotype was counted at least ten times. CDR3 in DNA: TGTGCCAGCAGTCCAGGACTGCACTCTGGAAACACCATATATTTT. Translated: CASSPGLHSGNTIYF. This chain links TRBV2 with TRBJ1-3; no firm D call. The CDR3 has 15 residues. V lost 5 bases and J 0 bases, leaving 11 bases between the germline ends. Per germline, CDR1 SNHLY and CDR2 FYNNEI.

This clonotype was seen a handful of times. V gene TRBV2 combines with J gene TRBJ2-1; D is undetermined. The CDR3 is 13 residues long. With 2 bases removed from V and 12 bases from J, the gap between germline ends came to 14 bases. The V gene's germline CDR1 is SNHLY and CDR2 FYNNEI. The CDR3 loop reads CASSESSQVGQFF. The DNA for the CDR3 is TGTGCCAGCAGTGAATCGAGTCAGGTCGGGCAGTTCTTC.

The chain recombines TRBV2 with TRBJ1-6, with a tentative D call TRBD1 (5 bases). The germline V and J ends were trimmed by 3 bases and 11 bases, with 8 bases remaining between them. The CDR3 sequence is 12 residues long. The V gene's germline CDR1 is SNHLY and CDR2 FYNNEI. CDR3 sequence (DNA): TGTGCCAGCAGTGAGGGGGGAACACCCCTCCACTTT. Translating it yields CASSEGGTPLHF. Full variable domain (outside the CDR3, taken from reference TRBV2 and TRBJ1-6): EPEVTQTPSHQVTQMGQEVILRCVPISNHLYFYWYRQILGQKVEFLVSFYNNEISEKSEIFDDQFSVERPDGSNFTLKIRSTKLEDSAMYFCASSEGGTPLHFGNGTRLTVT.

This clonotype was picked up many times. The chain carries TRBV19 and TRBJ2-3; a weak D match, TRBD2 (5 bases). The V and J ends lost 1 base and 9 bases respectively, with 11 bases between them. Germline loops: CDR1 LNHDA, CDR2 SQIVND (reference sequence). The length of the CDR3 is 13 residues. The CDR3 DNA reads TGTGCCAGTAGTATAGCATCGGGGTCAACGCAGTATTTT. Residues: CASSIASGSTQYF.

The J gene is TRBJ2-5, the V gene TRBV24-1; 7 bases line up with TRBD2. In germline, CDR1 is KGHDR, CDR2 SFDVKD. The CDR3 runs to 17 residues. V was pared by 1 base and J by 5 bases, with 12 bases of the junction left unmatched. The CDR3 bases are TGTGCCACCAGTGATTTAGGGCTAGCGGAGAATGGGGAGACCCAGTACTTC. Residues: CATSDLGLAENGETQYF.

V and J are TRBV20-1 and TRBJ2-7; 7 bases match TRBD1. Germline V gene lookup returns CDR1 DFQATT and CDR2 SNEGSKA (reference sequence). Trimming cost V 1 base and J 6 bases; bases outside gene matches: 12. The CDR3 runs to 15 residues. The CDR3 here is CSARGRGQGVPEQYF. The CDR3, as DNA: TGCAGTGCTAGAGGAAGGGGGCAGGGTGTCCCCGAGCAGTACTTC.

The sample holds a few counts of this clonotype. V is TRBV6-1 and J is TRBJ1-1; D is unclear. This CDR3 has 13 residues. Germline assignment: CDR1 MNHNS and CDR2 SASEGT. V lost 2 bases, J lost 1 base, and 5 bases lay in between. CDR3 nucleotides: TGTGCCAGCAGTGAATGGCGGAACACTGAAGCTTTCTTT. Protein sequence: CASSEWRNTEAFF.